The rows below give T cell receptor beta chains drawn from one sample of a study of tissue T cells after allogeneic stem cell transplantation. Using immunoSEQ multiplex PCR, the repertoire was profiled, and TCRdb retains in-frame clones only, with some absent. The sample lists about 1,000 clones, under 45% seen once, with approximately 39% in the top ten. The material sequenced was stomach tissue, taken at autopsy. All receptors come from a female patient aged 40-75 years with steroid-refractory graft-versus-host disease after an allogeneic stem cell transplant. Some T cells may be the graft donor's. CDR3s include the opening cysteine and the closing phenylalanine or tryptophan. D genes are given only for firm matches. Size values are once, few and many counts, or a class for expanded clones, and some rows have none.

>TRBV18|TRBJ2-1|large|TRBD2
TGTGCCAGCTCACTCCTCGGACTAGCGGGAAAGGATGAGCAGTTCTTC
CASSLLGLAGKDEQFF
>TRBV30|TRBJ1-4|NA|NA
TGTGCCTGGAGCCGGGACACTGGGGAAAAACTGTTTTTT
CAWSRDTGEKLFF
>TRBV5-1|TRBJ2-1|large|NA
TGCGCCAGCAGCAAACAGGGTAGCTCCTACAATGAGCAGTTCTTC
CASSKQGSSYNEQFF
>TRBV27|TRBJ2-7|NA|NA
TGTGCCAGCAGTTTCTCGAGCGGGCCTTCCTACGAGCAGTACTTC
CASSFSSGPSYEQYF
>TRBV9|TRBJ2-5|few|TRBD2
TGTGCCAGCAGCGTAGAGGCAGGGAGGGTTGAGACCCAGTACTTC
CASSVEAGRVETQYF
>TRBV6-2/TRBV6-3|TRBJ2-2|medium-sized|TRBD1
TGTGCCAGCAGTTACCGACGGACAGGTTACACCGGGGAGCTGTTTTTT
CASSYRRTGYTGELFF
>TRBV7-2|TRBJ2-7|NA|NA
TGTGCCAGCAGCTTAGGAGGGGGGGGGTTTTACGAGCAGTACTTC
CASSLGGGGFYEQYF
>TRBV3-1/TRBV3-2|TRBJ2-7|NA|NA
TGTGCCAGCAGCTCCCCCTACGAGCAGTACTTC
CASSSPYEQYF
>TRBV30|TRBJ1-6|NA|NA
TGTGCCTGGAGTCGGCAGAATAATTCACCCCTCCACTTT
CAWSRQNNSPLHF
>TRBV7-7|TRBJ2-2|few|TRBD1
TGTGCTAGCAGCTCACGACAGGGGGCGAGCACCGGGGAGCTGTTTTTT
CASSSRQGASTGELFF
>TRBV4-3|TRBJ1-1|medium-sized|NA
TGCGCCAGCAGCCGAGCCTGGGGAAACACTGAAGCTTTCTTT
CASSRAWGNTEAFF
>TRBV5-1|TRBJ1-1|NA|NA
TGCGCCAGCAGCCTAGACAGGGAAGCTTTCTTT
CASSLDREAFF
>TRBV27|TRBJ2-2|few|TRBD2
TGTGCCAGCAGTGGGGGACTAGAGTGGTACACCGGGGAGCTGTTTTTT
CASSGGLEWYTGELFF
>TRBV5-1|TRBJ1-1|few|NA
TGCGCCAGCAGCTTTTCCCCTTCAGCACCGAACACTGAAGCTTTCTTT
CASSFSPSAPNTEAFF
>TRBV3-1/TRBV3-2|TRBJ2-1|NA|TRBD2
TGTGCCAGCAGCCAAGATAGGACTAGCGGGAGTAATGAGCAGTTCTTC
CASSQDRTSGSNEQFF
>TRBV7-6|TRBJ1-2|NA|TRBD1
TGTGCCAGCAGCCTAAGGACAGGGGATTACTATGGCTACACCTTC
CASSLRTGDYYGYTF
>TRBV4-2|TRBJ2-5|NA|TRBD1
TGTGCCAGCAGCACAGGGGGGAAACAAGAGACCCAGTACTTC
CASSTGGKQETQYF
>TRBV7-9|TRBJ1-3|NA|NA
TGTGCCAGCAGCGAGAGCTCTGGAAACACCATATATTTT
CASSESSGNTIYF
>TRBV6-1|TRBJ1-2|NA|NA
TGTGCCAGCAGTGAAACTCATGGGGGCTATGGCTACACCTTC
CASSETHGGYGYTF
>TRBV6-6|TRBJ2-7|NA|TRBD1
TGTGCCAGCAAAACGGGTCAGGGGGCTTACGAGCAGTACTTC
CASKTGQGAYEQYF
>TRBV5-1|TRBJ2-2|NA|NA
TGCGCCAGCAGTTACACACCTGGGCCCGGGGAGCTGTTTTTT
CASSYTPGPGELFF
>TRBV5-4|TRBJ1-1|NA|NA
TGTGCCAGCAGCCCGATCCCACAGGTTCTGAACACTGAAGCTTTCTTT
CASSPIPQVLNTEAFF
>TRBV5-4|TRBJ2-3|few|TRBD1
TGTGCCAGCAGCTCGGACAGGGGTGCGGATACGCAGTATTTT
CASSSDRGADTQYF
>TRBV7-2|TRBJ1-3|large|NA
TGTGCCAGCAGCTCAGGTCCGGGAAACACCATATATTTT
CASSSGPGNTIYF
>TRBV7-8|TRBJ2-2|large|TRBD1
TGTGCCAGCAGCTTACCCGGGACAGGGGCCTCGAACACCGGGGAGCTGTTTTTT
CASSLPGTGASNTGELFF
>TRBV7-9|TRBJ1-5|medium-sized|NA
TGTGCCAGCAGCTTAGCTGGAGGGAATGATCAGCCCCAGCATTTT
CASSLAGGNDQPQHF
>TRBV4-2|TRBJ1-3|NA|NA
TGTGCCAGCAGCCAAGATAACAGACCGGGCTCTGGAAACACCATATATTTT
CASSQDNRPGSGNTIYF
>TRBV18|TRBJ1-2|NA|NA
TGTGCCAGCTCCCCTAACTATGGCTACACCTTC
CASSPNYGYTF
>TRBV5-1|TRBJ2-2|NA|NA
TGCGCCAGCAGCTTGGGGGCGTCAGCGAACACCGGGGAGCTGTTTTTT
CASSLGASANTGELFF
>TRBV6-5|TRBJ1-4|NA|TRBD1
TGTGCCAGCAGCAGGGACAGGGGAAATGAAAAACTGTTTTTT
CASSRDRGNEKLFF
>TRBV30|TRBJ1-1|NA|NA
TGTGCCTGGAGTGTAGTAGGCAGAGGCGCTGAAGCTTTCTTT
CAWSVVGRGAEAFF
>TRBV3-1/TRBV3-2|TRBJ1-1|NA|NA
TGTGCCAGCAGCCGACAGGCTCTGAACACTGAAGCTTTCTTT
CASSRQALNTEAFF
>TRBV20-1|TRBJ2-2|medium-sized|NA
TGCAGTGCTAGTACCGGGACCGGGGAGCTGTTTTTT
CSASTGTGELFF
>TRBV6-5|TRBJ1-6|NA|NA
TGTGCCAGCAGGGTAGGAACGGTGGGTTCACCCCTCCACTTT
CASRVGTVGSPLHF
>TRBV7-6|TRBJ2-5|NA|NA
TGTGCCAGCATACTACTAGGCGGTGAGACCCAGTACTTC
CASILLGGETQYF
>TRBV5-4|TRBJ1-1|NA|TRBD1
TGTGCCAGCAGCACCCGGGACAGGAAGACTGAAGCTTTCTTT
CASSTRDRKTEAFF
>TRBV4-3|TRBJ2-1|NA|TRBD1
TGCGCCAGCAGCCAGCGACAGGGACCCTACAATGAGCAGTTCTTC
CASSQRQGPYNEQFF
>TRBV27|TRBJ2-7|large|TRBD1
TGTGCCAGCAGTCTCCGGGACAGGGTCTACGAGCAGTACTTC
CASSLRDRVYEQYF
>TRBV6-5|TRBJ2-5|NA|NA
TGTGCCAGCAGTCCGTGGACGGGTTGGACCCAGTACTTC
CASSPWTGWTQYF
>TRBV7-2|TRBJ2-2|NA|NA
TGTGCCAGCAGCTTAGGGAACAGCTACACCGGGGAGCTGTTTTTT
CASSLGNSYTGELFF
>TRBV5-5|TRBJ2-5|NA|TRBD1
TGTGCCAGCAGCTTATTTACAGGGGGCGGTTGGGAGACCCAGTACTTC
CASSLFTGGGWETQYF
>TRBV5-1|TRBJ2-5|NA|NA
TGCGCCAGCAGCCCCCGGGGAACTGGGGAGACCCAGTACTTC
CASSPRGTGETQYF
>TRBV6-5|TRBJ2-3|NA|NA
TGTGCCAGCAGTCTCAGTGAGCCAGATACGCAGTATTTT
CASSLSEPDTQYF
>TRBV6-6|TRBJ2-1|NA|NA
TGTGCCAGCAGTTCACGGGGGGCCGGGTACAATGAGCAGTTCTTC
CASSSRGAGYNEQFF
>TRBV11-2|TRBJ1-5|NA|NA
TGTGCCAGCAGCAATAGCAATCAGCCCCAGCATTTT
CASSNSNQPQHF
>TRBV5-5|TRBJ2-1|NA|TRBD2
TGTGCCAGCACCGGGACTAGCGGGTACAATGAGCAGTTCTTC
CASTGTSGYNEQFF
>TRBV25-1|TRBJ2-3|large|NA
TGTGCCAGCAGTGACCTCAAGGATACGCAGTATTTT
CASSDLKDTQYF
>TRBV10-3|TRBJ1-2|few|TRBD1
TGTGCCATCAGTGCTAGGGTACGGGACAGGGCGAGTGGCTACACCTTC
CAISARVRDRASGYTF
>TRBV10-3|TRBJ1-1|NA|NA
TGTGCCATCAGTGAGTCTCGGGCAGAAGGAGCTTTCTTT
CAISESRAEGAFF
>TRBV19|TRBJ2-7|few|NA
TGTGCCAGTAGTATAGCCCTCCCGGGACTGGACTCCTACGAGCAGTACTTC
CASSIALPGLDSYEQYF
>TRBV29-1|TRBJ1-2|NA|TRBD1
TGCAGCGTAGCCCCGACAGGGAACTATGGCTACACCTTC
CSVAPTGNYGYTF
>TRBV11-2|TRBJ2-1|NA|TRBD1
TGTGCCAGCAGGAGGATAAGGACAGGGAGGTACAATGAGCAGTTCTTC
CASRRIRTGRYNEQFF